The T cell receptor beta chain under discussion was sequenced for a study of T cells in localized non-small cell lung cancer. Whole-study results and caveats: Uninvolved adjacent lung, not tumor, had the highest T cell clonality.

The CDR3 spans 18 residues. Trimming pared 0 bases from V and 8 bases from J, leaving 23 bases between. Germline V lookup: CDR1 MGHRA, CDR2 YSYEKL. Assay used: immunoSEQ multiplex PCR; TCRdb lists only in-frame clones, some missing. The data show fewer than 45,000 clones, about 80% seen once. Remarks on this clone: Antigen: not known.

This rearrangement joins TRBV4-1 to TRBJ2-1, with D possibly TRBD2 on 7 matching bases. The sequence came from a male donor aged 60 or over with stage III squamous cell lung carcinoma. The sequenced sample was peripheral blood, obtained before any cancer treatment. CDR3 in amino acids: CASSQERGGSPTLHEQFF. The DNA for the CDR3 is TGCGCCAGCAGCCAAGAAAGGGGGGGTAGCCCAACCCTCCATGAGCAGTTCTTC.